These 23 T cell receptor beta chains were sequenced from one sample in a study of T cell responses to AZD1222 COVID-19 vaccine. Measured with immunoSEQ multiplex PCR; TCRdb has only the in-frame clones, and not every one. The sample consists of 150,000 or so clones, more than 80% of them appearing once. This specimen consisted of peripheral blood, obtained 28 days after the second dose of the MenACWY control vaccine. The source of these receptors is an adult who received the MenACWY meningococcal vaccine as a control.

The chain employs TRBV29-1 and TRBJ2-2; 7 bases are shared with TRBD1. Germline V gives CDR1 SQVTM, CDR2 ANQGSEA. The J segment lost 5 bases and the V segment lost 4 bases, leaving 4 bases of the junction unmatched. The CDR3 runs to 13 residues. CDR3 sequence reads: CSVVGQVTGELFF. The DNA for the CDR3 is TGCAGCGTTGTCGGACAGGTGACCGGGGAGCTGTTTTTT.

The chain joins TRBV28 to TRBJ2-1, with TRBD1 matching over 8 bases. Looked up from germline, CDR1 is MDHEN and CDR2 is SYDVKM. The CDR3 contains 12 residues. With 6 bases clipped from V and 10 bases from J, the junction kept 5 bases outside the gene matches. The CDR3 reads CASSRQGNEQFF. The CDR3 DNA sequence: TGTGCCAGCAGCCGACAGGGGAACGAGCAGTTCTTC.

A word on this clone: The conserved phenylalanine or tryptophan normally closing the CDR3 is absent here, so this likely arose from a read error. Because the CDR3's place on the DNA is in doubt, the DNA is left out and the CDR3 is given as listed by TCRdb. The chain couples TRBV6-2 or TRBV6-3 to TRBJ1-1; TRBD1 reflects the table's D call only, with no check against the DNA. The germline V gene has CDR1 MNHEY and CDR2 SVGEGT. With termini counted, the CDR3 has 12 amino acids. This CDR3 is CASSLPLMGPQL.

V usage is TRBV6-5 and J usage is TRBJ1-5, with 10 bases aligning to TRBD1. CDR3 length: 15 residues. The ends lost 5 bases at V and 6 bases at J; junction bases unmatched: 7. CDR1 MNHEY and CDR2 SVGAGI come from the germline V gene. The CDR3 bases are TGTGCCAGCAGTCGTGGACAGGGGGGCGCTCAGCCCCAGCATTTT. Its translation is CASSRGQGGAQPQHF.

This chain uses TRBV6-5 with TRBJ2-5; D perhaps matches TRBD1 (6 bases). Germline V gives CDR1 MNHEY, CDR2 SVGAGI. CDR3 length: 14 amino acids. Trimming took 7 bases from V and 1 from J, leaving 13 bases between them. The CDR3 spells CASTPRGIQETQYF. For the CDR3, the DNA is TGTGCCAGCACCCCCAGGGGTATCCAAGAGACCCAGTACTTC.

The chain uses TRBV5-1 and TRBJ2-7; possible D gene TRBD1, 6 bases. The CDR3 loop spans 15 amino acids. CDR1 is SGHRS, CDR2 YFSETQ, per germline. The V and J ends lost 0 bases and 0 bases respectively, with 10 bases between them. DNA of the CDR3: TGCGCCAGCAGCTTGGACAGGGCCTACTCCTACGAGCAGTACTTC. It translates to CASSLDRAYSYEQYF.

The V call is TRBV6-5, the J call TRBJ1-5; D not resolved. CDR1 is MNHEY and CDR2 is SVGAGI in the germline V gene. V lost 0 bases and J 4 bases, leaving 7 bases between the germline ends. This CDR3 is built from 14 residues. This CDR3 is CASSYSGDNQPQHF. CDR3 bases: TGTGCCAGCAGTTACTCAGGCGATAATCAGCCCCAGCATTTT.

This rearrangement joins TRBV5-5 to TRBJ1-1; D gene unclear. In germline, CDR1 is SGHKS, CDR2 YYEKEE (reference sequence). Trimming stripped 0 bases from V and 10 bases from J, with 22 bases between. CDR3 length: 16 residues. The CDR3 DNA reads TGTGCCAGCAGCTTGGAAATCCCCGAGACCGTTTCGGGAGCTTTCTTT. It yields the protein CASSLEIPETVSGAFF.

The chain recombines TRBV6-2 or TRBV6-3 with TRBJ2-5; no reliable D call. CDR3 size: 12 residues. Trimming left V 0 bases short and J 5 bases short, with 4 bases between. Germline-derived CDR1 and CDR2 are MNHEY and SVGEGT. The CDR3, as DNA: TGTGCCAGCAGTTACTCGATTGAGACCCAGTACTTC. This encodes CASSYSIETQYF.

V is TRBV4-3 and J is TRBJ2-2, with 8 bases that match TRBD1. The junction had 9 bases not matched to a gene; V was cut back by 0 bases and J by 3 bases. The germline V gene has CDR1 LGHNA and CDR2 YSLEER. The CDR3 is 18 amino acids. The CDR3 loop is CASSQDWVAGGYTGELFF. The CDR3 DNA reads TGCGCCAGCAGCCAAGATTGGGTAGCAGGGGGCTACACCGGGGAGCTGTTTTTT.

The V call is TRBV6-5, the J call TRBJ1-5, with D uncertain. Germline-derived CDR1 and CDR2 are MNHEY and SVGAGI. The CDR3 sequence is 15 residues long. The V end was cut by 0 bases, the J end by 2 bases, with 8 bases between. The CDR3 bases are TGTGCCAGCAGTTACTCGAGAATAGGCAATCAGCCCCAGCATTTT. Its translation is CASSYSRIGNQPQHF.

The chain recombines TRBV6-4 with TRBJ1-5, with D maybe TRBD1 (6 bases). This CDR3 is built from 20 residues. Germline lookup yields CDR1 MRHNA and CDR2 SNTAGT. Trimming cost V 2 bases and J 0 bases, with 23 bases left between them. In nucleotides, the CDR3 is TGTGCCAGCAGTGACGTCCAACACAGCCGGGACAAAGATAGCAATCAGCCCCAGCATTTT. As protein: CASSDVQHSRDKDSNQPQHF.

The genes are TRBV7-9 and TRBJ2-4; D call uncertain. Germline V gene sequence: CDR1 SEHNR, CDR2 FQNEAQ (reference sequence). The V end was cut by 1 base, the J end by 0 bases, with 13 bases between. CDR3 size: 17 residues. The DNA for the CDR3 is TGTGCCAGCAGCTTAGGAGAAGCACGACTAGCCAAAAACATTCAGTACTTC. Its protein product is CASSLGEARLAKNIQYF.

The chain joins TRBV9 to TRBJ2-2; 8 nucleotides agree with TRBD2. This CDR3 has 17 residues. V lost 0 bases to trimming and J lost 0 bases; unmatched junction nucleotides: 4. Germline-derived CDR1 and CDR2 are SGDLS and YYNGEE. The CDR3 bases are TGTGCCAGCAGCGTAGAGCCAGCGGGAGCGAACACCGGGGAGCTGTTTTTT. Its protein is CASSVEPAGANTGELFF. Full variable domain (rest looked up from reference TRBV9 and TRBJ2-2): DSGVTQTPKHLITATGQRVTLRCSPRSGDLSVYWYQQSLDQGLQFLIQYYNGEERAKGNILERFSAQQFPDLHSELNLSSLELGDSALYFCASSVEPAGANTGELFFGEGSRLTVL.

The CDR3 loop is CSVKPGGSYEQYF. The CDR3 DNA is TGCAGCGTTAAGCCAGGGGGCTCCTACGAGCAGTACTTC. V usage is TRBV29-1 and J usage is TRBJ2-7; 7 bases map to TRBD1. CDR1 is SQVTM and CDR2 is ANQGSEA in the germline V gene. With V trimmed by 5 bases and J by 0 bases, 4 bases remained unmatched. The CDR3 length is 13 residues.

CDR3 DNA sequence: TGTGCCAGCAGCTTAGGAGAAGCGCTTTACGCGCCCCAGCATTTT. Translated, it gives CASSLGEALYAPQHF. The rearrangement joins TRBV7-9 to TRBJ1-5; no clear D gene. V shed 1 base and J shed 9 bases, with 16 bases lying between them. This CDR3 is built from 15 residues. Germline CDR1 reads SEHNR; CDR2 reads FQNEAQ (reference sequence).

The genes are TRBV12-3 or TRBV12-4 and TRBJ2-7, with D perhaps TRBD2 (6 bases). V was cut by 7 bases and J by 3 bases, with 10 bases left in between. The CDR3 loop spans 12 amino acids. CDR3 bases: TGTGCCAGCACCGCGGGGAGCTACGAGCAGTACTTC. Translated: CASTAGSYEQYF.

J is TRBJ1-3 and V is TRBV7-2; D unclear. Germline V lookup: CDR1 SGHTA, CDR2 FQGNSA. The CDR3 spans 14 residues. V dropped 6 bases and J dropped 0 bases, with 9 bases sitting between them. CDR3 DNA: TGTGCCAGCAGGTCAGGTAGCTCTGGAAACACCATATATTTT. This translates into CASRSGSSGNTIYF. Filled out from reference TRBV7-2 and TRBJ1-3, the complete variable domain reads GAGVSQSPSNKVTEKGKDVELRCDPISGHTALYWYRQSLGQGLEFLIYFQGNSAPDKSGLPSDRFSAERTGGSVSTLTIQRTQQEDSAVYLCASRSGSSGNTIYFGEGSWLTVV.

The V and J genes are TRBV9 and TRBJ1-1; weak D call: TRBD1 (6 bases). Germline V gene lookup returns CDR1 SGDLS and CDR2 YYNGEE. The CDR3 is 13 residues long. V was cut by 0 bases and J by 5 bases, with 8 bases left in between. The CDR3 reads CASSVGGATEAFF. CDR3 nucleotide sequence: TGTGCCAGCAGCGTAGGGGGGGCAACTGAAGCTTTCTTT.

The chain recombines TRBV24-1 with TRBJ1-5, with D unresolved. Germline CDR1 and CDR2: KGHDR and SFDVKD. V was cut by 4 bases and J by 0 bases, with 15 bases left in between. The CDR3 covers 17 residues. The CDR3 reads CATSDPATEVSNQPQHF. The CDR3 DNA is TGTGCCACCAGTGACCCAGCCACCGAAGTTAGCAATCAGCCCCAGCATTTT.

The chain couples TRBV3-1 (or the pseudogene TRBV3-2) to TRBJ1-1, with D possibly TRBD1 on 5 matching bases. The CDR3 covers 15 residues. The V and J ends lost 3 bases and 2 bases respectively, with 13 bases between them. Germline CDR1 LGHDT, CDR2 YNNKEL (reference sequence). CDR3 sequence reads: CASSQTNGANTEAFF. Here the CDR3 DNA reads TGTGCCAGCAGCCAGACGAACGGGGCAAACACTGAAGCTTTCTTT.

The genes are TRBV28 and TRBJ1-2; 7 nucleotides line up with TRBD1. CDR3 length: 16 amino acids. After removal of 4 bases from V and 6 bases from J, the junction contained 14 bases not matched to a gene. Per germline, CDR1 MDHEN and CDR2 SYDVKM. CDR3 residues: CASSSPSRVGGHGYTF. As DNA, the CDR3 is TGTGCCAGCAGTTCCCCTTCTAGGGTAGGGGGCCATGGCTACACCTTC.

V usage is TRBV10-2 and J usage is TRBJ1-5; D is uncertain. CDR3 length equals 17 residues. V was trimmed by 2 bases and J by 2 bases, leaving 16 bases between them. CDR1 is WSHSY, CDR2 SAAADI, per germline. The CDR3 here is CASSEHGLSGGNQPQHF. The CDR3 bases are TGCGCCAGCAGTGAGCATGGCCTATCGGGAGGCAATCAGCCCCAGCATTTT.